The 15 T cell receptor beta chains below all came from one sample that was sequenced in a study of blood T cell repertoires in COVID-19. Profiled with immunoSEQ multiplex PCR; TCRdb holds only in-frame clones, not every one. This table holds some 91,000 clones, approximately 80% found once. Sample: peripheral blood. The source is a man in his sixties or seventies with acute or convalescent COVID-19.

This clone came up once. The CDR3 DNA reads TGTGCCAGTATAAGGGCTAGCGGGTCTCAAATAAGGACCGGGGAGCTGTTTTTT. As protein: CASIRASGSQIRTGELFF. The chain recombines TRBV19 with TRBJ2-2; 8 bases map to TRBD2. From germline, CDR1 is LNHDA and CDR2 SQIVND (reference sequence). Unmatched junction bases numbered 18, after V lost 7 bases and J lost 5 bases. There are 18 residues in the CDR3.

J is TRBJ1-1 and V is TRBV10-3; 8 bases line up with TRBD1. Germline V gives CDR1 ENHRY, CDR2 SYGVKD. J gave up 7 bases and V 3 bases, and 7 bases lay outside the gene matches. The CDR3 contains 14 residues. The CDR3: CAISDQGAQGEAFF. The CDR3 DNA reads as TGTGCCATCAGTGATCAGGGGGCGCAGGGTGAAGCTTTCTTT.

This chain joins TRBV27 and TRBJ1-2; 7 nucleotides line up with TRBD1. The V gene's germline CDR1 is MNHEY and CDR2 SMNVEV (reference sequence). The CDR3 is 15 amino acids. J gave up 1 base and V 5 bases, and 7 bases lay outside the gene matches. CDR3 loop: CASSPRTGDNYGYTF. DNA of the CDR3: TGTGCCAGCAGTCCAAGGACAGGAGATAACTATGGCTACACCTTC.

About this clone itself: One end of the junction is discordant with germline, which a read error may explain. Other DNA sequences in the sample encode the same CDR3. The gene calls are TRBV4-1 and TRBJ2-3, with TRBD2 as a possible D gene (6 bases). This CDR3 has 14 residues. Germline CDR1 is MGHRA and CDR2 is YSYEKL. The CDR3 sequence is CASGSGEGTDTQYF. The DNA of the CDR3 is TGTGCCAGCGGCTCGGGGGAAGGGACAGATACGCAGTATTTT.

Only a few counts were recorded for this clone. This rearrangement joins TRBV28 to TRBJ2-7; D possibly corresponds to TRBD2 (6 bases). The CDR3 is 16 residues long. The V and J ends lost 2 bases and 2 bases respectively, with 16 bases between them. CDR1 is MDHEN, CDR2 SYDVKM, per germline. The CDR3: CASSLPSGRSAYEQYF. The DNA for the CDR3 is TGTGCCAGCAGTTTACCTTCGGGGAGGTCAGCCTACGAGCAGTACTTC.

The rearrangement joins TRBV28 to TRBJ2-1; TRBD1 agrees at 9 bases. Germline loops: CDR1 MDHEN, CDR2 SYDVKM. This CDR3 comprises 18 residues. Unmatched junction bases numbered 14, after V lost 5 bases and J lost 3 bases. The CDR3 bases are TGTGCCAGCAGTCCCCTCAGTTTCGGGACAGGGAACTACAATGAGCAGTTCTTC. Residues: CASSPLSFGTGNYNEQFF.

This clone appeared a few times. This chain connects TRBV19 to TRBJ1-2; TRBD1 is a possible D gene (6 bases). With 4 bases removed from V and 0 bases from J, the gap between germline ends came to 12 bases. This CDR3 has 15 residues. The germline V gene has CDR1 LNHDA and CDR2 SQIVND (reference sequence). The CDR3 DNA reads as TGTGCCAGTAGTAGACAATGGACAGCTAACTATGGCTACACCTTC. Protein sequence: CASSRQWTANYGYTF.

The CDR3 sequence is CASSLSGRSGNEQFF. The DNA of the CDR3 is TGTGCCAGCAGCTTAAGCGGGAGGTCGGGGAATGAGCAGTTCTTC. The genes are TRBV11-3 and TRBJ2-1, with TRBD2 matching 9 bases. The length of the CDR3 is 15 residues. Germline CDR1 and CDR2: SGHNT and YENEEA. The V segment lost 2 bases and the J segment 7 bases; nucleotides outside the gene matches: 6. Drawing the rest from reference TRBV11-3 and TRBJ2-1, the complete variable domain is EAGVVQSPRYKIIEKKQPVAFWCNPISGHNTLYWYLQNLGQGPELLIRYENEEAVDDSQLPKDRFSAERLKGVDSTLKIQPAELGDSAVYLCASSLSGRSGNEQFFGPGTRLTVL.

Only one count was recorded for this clone. The J gene is TRBJ2-3, the V gene TRBV5-1; D is perhaps TRBD1 (5 bases). CDR1 is SGHRS and CDR2 is YFSETQ in the germline V gene. This CDR3 is 14 amino acids long. Trimming pared 7 bases from V and 0 bases from J, leaving 12 bases between. The DNA of the CDR3 is TGCGCCAGCGGTAGGACACTTAGCACAGATACGCAGTATTTT. Its translation is CASGRTLSTDTQYF. The full variable domain, completed using reference TRBV5-1 and TRBJ2-3, is KAGVTQTPRYLIKTRGQQVTLSCSPISGHRSVSWYQQTPGQGLQFLFEYFSETQRNKGNFPGRFSGRQFSNSRSEMNVSTLELGDSALYLCASGRTLSTDTQYFGPGTRLTVL.

The chain couples TRBV6-5 to TRBJ1-5; a possible D gene is TRBD1 (5 bases). With 6 bases removed from V and 2 bases from J, the gap between germline ends came to 11 bases. This CDR3 has 14 amino acids. Germline loops: CDR1 MNHEY, CDR2 SVGAGI. CDR3 loop: CASSRDRGNQPQHF. DNA of the CDR3: TGTGCCAGCAGCAGGGATCGAGGCAATCAGCCCCAGCATTTT.

This rearrangement joins TRBV24-1 to TRBJ2-1, with TRBD1 matching over 7 bases. J was trimmed by 4 bases and V by 3 bases; bases with no gene match: 11. CDR1 KGHDR and CDR2 SFDVKD come from the germline V gene. This CDR3 region has 17 residues. CDR3 protein: CATSDVRQGVTYNEQFF. The CDR3 bases are TGTGCCACCAGTGATGTACGGCAGGGGGTAACTTACAATGAGCAGTTCTTC.

The CDR3 here is CASSPGVNTEAFF. CDR3 sequence (DNA): TGTGCCAGCAGTCCGGGGGTAAACACTGAAGCTTTCTTT. This sequence joins TRBV21-1 and TRBJ1-1. TRBV21-1 is reported as a pseudogene. The CDR3 runs to 13 residues.

The chain uses TRBV30 and TRBJ1-2; D may be TRBD1 (6 bases). The CDR3 has 12 amino acids. V was clipped by 4 bases and J by 8 bases, with 14 bases between them. Looked up from germline, CDR1 is GTSNPN and CDR2 is SVGIG (reference sequence). DNA of the CDR3: TGTGCCTGGACAGGGGATTTTGGGGGCTACACCTTC. Translating it yields CAWTGDFGGYTF.

The chain joins TRBV29-1 to TRBJ1-4, with no clear D. The germline V and J ends were trimmed by 4 bases and 8 bases, with 11 bases remaining between them. The length of the CDR3 is 12 residues. Germline loops: CDR1 SQVTM, CDR2 ANQGSEA. CDR3 sequence: CSVGRNGEKLFF. CDR3 in DNA: TGCAGCGTTGGCAGGAATGGCGAAAAACTGTTTTTT.

This rearrangement joins TRBV7-2 to TRBJ1-1; TRBD1 is a possible D gene (6 bases). Germline CDR1 SGHTA, CDR2 FQGNSA. The CDR3 runs to 14 residues. Trimming left V 5 bases short and J 6 bases short, with 16 bases between. CDR3 region: CASSPRRTVSEAFF. CDR3 bases: TGTGCCAGCAGCCCACGTAGGACAGTTTCTGAAGCTTTCTTT.